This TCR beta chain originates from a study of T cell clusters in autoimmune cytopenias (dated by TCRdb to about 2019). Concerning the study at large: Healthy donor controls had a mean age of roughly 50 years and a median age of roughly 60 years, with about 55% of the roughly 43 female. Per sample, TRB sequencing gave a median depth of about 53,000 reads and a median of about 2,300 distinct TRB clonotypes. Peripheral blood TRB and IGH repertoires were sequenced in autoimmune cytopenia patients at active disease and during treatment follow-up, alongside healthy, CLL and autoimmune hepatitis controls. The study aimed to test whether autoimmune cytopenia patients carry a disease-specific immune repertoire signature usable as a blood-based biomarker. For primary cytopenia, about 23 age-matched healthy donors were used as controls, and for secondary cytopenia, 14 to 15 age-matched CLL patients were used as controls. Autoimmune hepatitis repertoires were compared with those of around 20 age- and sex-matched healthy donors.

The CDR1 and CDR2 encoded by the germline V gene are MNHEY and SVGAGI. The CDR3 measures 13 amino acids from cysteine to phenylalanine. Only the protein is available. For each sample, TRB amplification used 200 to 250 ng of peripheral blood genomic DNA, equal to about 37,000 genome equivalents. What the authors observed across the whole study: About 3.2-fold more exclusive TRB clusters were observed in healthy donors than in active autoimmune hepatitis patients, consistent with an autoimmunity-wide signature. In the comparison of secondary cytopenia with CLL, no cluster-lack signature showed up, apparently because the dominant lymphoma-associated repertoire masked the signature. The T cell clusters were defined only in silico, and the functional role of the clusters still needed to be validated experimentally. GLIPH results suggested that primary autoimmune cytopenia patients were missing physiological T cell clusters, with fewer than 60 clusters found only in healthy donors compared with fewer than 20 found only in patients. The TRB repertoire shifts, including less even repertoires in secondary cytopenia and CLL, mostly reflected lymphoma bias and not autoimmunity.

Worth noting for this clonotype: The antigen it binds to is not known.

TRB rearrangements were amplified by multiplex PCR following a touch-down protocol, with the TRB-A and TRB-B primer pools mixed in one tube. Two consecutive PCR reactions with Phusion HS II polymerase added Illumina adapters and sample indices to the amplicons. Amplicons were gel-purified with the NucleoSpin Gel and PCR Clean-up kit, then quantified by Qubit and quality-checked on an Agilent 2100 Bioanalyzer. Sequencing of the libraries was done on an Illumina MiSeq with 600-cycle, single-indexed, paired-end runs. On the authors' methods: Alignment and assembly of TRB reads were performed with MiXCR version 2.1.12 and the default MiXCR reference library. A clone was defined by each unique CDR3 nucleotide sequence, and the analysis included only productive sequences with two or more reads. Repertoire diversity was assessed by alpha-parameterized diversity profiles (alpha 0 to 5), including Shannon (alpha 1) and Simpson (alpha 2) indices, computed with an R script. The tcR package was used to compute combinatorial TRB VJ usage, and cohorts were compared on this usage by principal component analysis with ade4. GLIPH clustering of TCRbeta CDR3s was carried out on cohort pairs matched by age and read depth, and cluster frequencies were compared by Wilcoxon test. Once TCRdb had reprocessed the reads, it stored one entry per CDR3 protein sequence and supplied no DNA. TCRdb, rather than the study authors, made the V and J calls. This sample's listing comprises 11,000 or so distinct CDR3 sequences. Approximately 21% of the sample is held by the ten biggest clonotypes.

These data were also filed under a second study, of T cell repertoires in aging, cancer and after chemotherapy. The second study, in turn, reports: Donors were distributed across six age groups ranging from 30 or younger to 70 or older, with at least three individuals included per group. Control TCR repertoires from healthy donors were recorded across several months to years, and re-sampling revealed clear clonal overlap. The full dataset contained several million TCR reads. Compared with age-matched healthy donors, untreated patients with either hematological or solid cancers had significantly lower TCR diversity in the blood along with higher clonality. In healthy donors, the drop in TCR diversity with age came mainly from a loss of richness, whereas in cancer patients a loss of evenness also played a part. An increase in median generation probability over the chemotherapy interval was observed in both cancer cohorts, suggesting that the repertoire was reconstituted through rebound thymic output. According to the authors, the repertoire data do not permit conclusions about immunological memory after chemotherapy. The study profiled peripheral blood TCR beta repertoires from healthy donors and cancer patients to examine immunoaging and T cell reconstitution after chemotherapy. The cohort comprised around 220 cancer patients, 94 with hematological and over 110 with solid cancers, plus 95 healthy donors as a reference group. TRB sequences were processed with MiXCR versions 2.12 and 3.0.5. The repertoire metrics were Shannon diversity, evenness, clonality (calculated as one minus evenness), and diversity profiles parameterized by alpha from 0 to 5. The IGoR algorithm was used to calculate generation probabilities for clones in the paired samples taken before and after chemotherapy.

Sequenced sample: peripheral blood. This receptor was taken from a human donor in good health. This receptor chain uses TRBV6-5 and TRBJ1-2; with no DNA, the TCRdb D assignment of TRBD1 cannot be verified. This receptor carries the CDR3 CASRSGAGKGYTF.